These 18 T cell receptor beta chains were sequenced from one sample in a study of control samples from healthy donors and cancer patients. The repertoire was sequenced with immunoSEQ multiplex PCR; TCRdb's copy has only in-frame clones and lacks some. The sample has about 77,000 clones; around 94% are singletons. The sequencing input was blood. All receptors come from a woman aged 60-75 years in good health.

V usage is TRBV6-6 and J usage is TRBJ1-1; TRBD1 is a possible D gene (6 bases). There are 14 residues in the CDR3. Germline-derived CDR1 and CDR2 are MNHNY and SVGAGI (reference sequence). V lost 0 bases to trimming and J lost 10 bases, with 15 bases between them. The CDR3 loop reads CASSYSGEQGRAFF. The CDR3 nucleotides are TGTGCCAGCAGTTACTCGGGCGAACAGGGACGAGCTTTCTTT.

This CDR3 is CAGSTTGVAGYTF. As DNA, the CDR3 is TGTGCCGGAAGCACTACAGGGGTGGCGGGCTACACCTTC. The genes are TRBV7-2 and TRBJ1-2; 7 bases map to TRBD1. The CDR3 is 13 residues long. Trimming at V came to 11 bases and at J to 8 bases, leaving 14 bases not matched to a gene. The germline gives CDR1 SGHTA, CDR2 FQGNSA.

The chain has TRBV6-4 and TRBJ2-7; 8 bases agree with TRBD2. There are 15 residues in the CDR3. J lost 1 base, V lost 6 bases, and 8 bases had no gene match. Germline-derived CDR1 and CDR2 are MRHNA and SNTAGT. The CDR3 sequence: CASRGSSGLSYEQYF. The CDR3 region has the DNA TGTGCCAGCAGGGGATCTAGCGGGTTATCCTACGAGCAGTACTTC.

This clone appeared once. V usage is TRBV2 and J usage is TRBJ1-4; D remains unclear. This CDR3 contains 14 residues. Germline values: CDR1 SNHLY, CDR2 FYNNEI. The V and J ends lost 6 bases and 3 bases respectively, with 11 bases between them. CDR3 in DNA: TGTGCCAGCAGCCGCCAAGGCGCTAATGAAAAACTGTTTTTT. Protein: CASSRQGANEKLFF.

The V gene is TRBV5-6, the J gene TRBJ2-3, with 7 bases that match TRBD2. CDR3 length: 14 residues. V gave up 4 bases and J gave up 5 bases; unmatched junction bases: 7. Germline V CDR1 and CDR2: SGHDT, YYEEEE. CDR3 DNA: TGTGCCAGCAGCCTCGGACTAGAAGAAGATACGCAGTATTTT. Amino acids: CASSLGLEEDTQYF.

The chain is built from TRBV27 and TRBJ2-3; the D gene is possibly TRBD1 (6 bases). V lost 5 bases, J lost 2 bases, and 11 bases lay in between. Per germline, CDR1 MNHEY and CDR2 SMNVEV (reference sequence). The CDR3 has 14 residues. CDR3 region: CASSPQGPTDTQYF. The CDR3 DNA is TGTGCCAGCAGTCCCCAGGGGCCCACAGATACGCAGTATTTT.

The chain combines TRBV29-1 with TRBJ1-3; tentatively, D is TRBD1 (6 bases). Trimming left V 4 bases short and J 4 bases short, with 14 bases between. CDR1 is SQVTM and CDR2 is ANQGSEA in the germline V gene. The CDR3 length is 14 residues. CDR3 residues: CSVVPGALGNTIYF. DNA of the CDR3: TGCAGCGTTGTCCCGGGGGCGCTCGGAAACACCATATATTTT.

The rearrangement uses TRBV7-8 and TRBJ1-2; D is ambiguous. This CDR3 is built from 14 residues. V lost 4 bases and J 1 base, leaving 10 bases between the germline ends. The germline V gene encodes CDR1 SGHVS and CDR2 FQNEAQ. DNA for the CDR3: TGTGCCAGCAGCTCCTTACCCAATAACTATGGCTACACCTTC. It translates to CASSSLPNNYGYTF.

This rearrangement joins TRBV6-5 to TRBJ2-7; D is ambiguous. Germline assignment: CDR1 MNHEY and CDR2 SVGAGI. The ends were cut back, 8 bases at V and 5 bases at J, with 13 bases in the middle. This CDR3 is built from 12 residues. The CDR3 is CASGSTAHEQYF. The CDR3 coding sequence is TGTGCCAGCGGGTCAACGGCCCACGAGCAGTACTTC.

Concerning this clone itself: One end of the junction is discordant with germline, which a read error may explain. The chain is built from TRBV28 and TRBJ2-1; D is undetermined. The CDR3 loop spans 17 amino acids. Looked up from germline, CDR1 is MDHEN and CDR2 is SYDVKM. The chain's CDR3 is CASSLIYRWTSHNEQFF. As DNA, the CDR3 is TGTGCCAGCAGTTTAATATATAGGTGGACCTCCCACAATGAGCAGTTCTTC.

This sequence joins TRBV7-2 and TRBJ2-7; tentative D call: TRBD2 (6 bases). Germline CDR1 SGHTA, CDR2 FQGNSA. The CDR3 consists of 15 residues. Trimming removed 4 bases at V and 2 bases at J, with 15 bases between. The CDR3: CASSYDSSVTYEQYF. The CDR3, as DNA: TGTGCCAGCAGCTACGACTCTAGCGTTACCTACGAGCAGTACTTC.

The V call is TRBV6-5, the J call TRBJ1-1; D ambiguous. Germline values: CDR1 MNHEY, CDR2 SVGAGI. The CDR3 has 13 amino acids. Trimming removed 6 bases at V and 1 base at J, with 9 bases between. The CDR3 loop is CASRNAQNTEAFF. The CDR3, as DNA: TGTGCCAGCAGAAACGCACAGAACACTGAAGCTTTCTTT.

This chain joins TRBV5-1 and TRBJ2-7; TRBD1 is a possible D gene (7 bases). The CDR3 contains 12 residues. V was cut by 4 bases and J by 7 bases, with 12 bases left in between. The germline gives CDR1 SGHRS, CDR2 YFSETQ. CDR3 sequence: CASSLRGREQYF. CDR3 bases: TGCGCCAGCAGCCTCAGGGGGAGGGAGCAGTACTTC.

This chain links TRBV2 with TRBJ2-2, with a tentative D call TRBD2 (5 bases). CDR1 SNHLY and CDR2 FYNNEI come from the germline V gene. Trimming cost V 7 bases and J 2 bases, with 11 bases left between them. The CDR3 spans 14 residues. The CDR3: CASTSGDNTGELFF. The CDR3 region has the DNA TGTGCCAGCACAAGCGGAGATAACACCGGGGAGCTGTTTTTT.

In this sample, this clone turned up once. The V gene is TRBV7-2, the J gene TRBJ2-1; a possible D gene is TRBD1 (5 bases). V was trimmed by 2 bases and J by 5 bases, leaving 13 bases between them. The length of the CDR3 is 15 residues. Germline V lookup: CDR1 SGHTA, CDR2 FQGNSA. The CDR3 sequence is CASSLNVGRDNEQFF. The CDR3 DNA sequence: TGTGCCAGCAGCTTAAATGTGGGCAGGGACAATGAGCAGTTCTTC.

The rearrangement joins TRBV27 to TRBJ2-1, with TRBD2 matching over 7 bases. J was trimmed by 4 bases and V by 6 bases; bases with no gene match: 9. The CDR3 length is 15 residues. Germline CDR1 and CDR2: MNHEY and SMNVEV (reference sequence). The CDR3 spells CASRPGLKRYNEQFF. DNA of the CDR3: TGTGCCAGCAGACCGGGACTAAAGAGATACAATGAGCAGTTCTTC.

This sequence joins TRBV30 and TRBJ2-7, with D possibly TRBD2 on 6 matching bases. Trimming cost V 2 bases and J 7 bases, with 18 bases left between them. The CDR3 has 14 residues. The germline CDR1 and CDR2 sequences are GTSNPN and SVGIG (reference sequence). CDR3 region: CAWSMWDPAGEQYF. CDR3 bases: TGTGCCTGGAGTATGTGGGACCCCGCGGGAGAGCAGTACTTC.

J is TRBJ2-1 and V is TRBV5-1, with D unresolved. Germline CDR1 is SGHRS and CDR2 is YFSETQ. The CDR3 covers 13 residues. The V end was cut by 4 bases, the J end by 9 bases, with 14 bases between. CDR3 residues: CASSPQTEGEQFF. The CDR3 bases are TGCGCCAGCAGCCCCCAAACAGAAGGTGAGCAGTTCTTC.